Below, 32 T cell receptor beta chains from the same sample are listed, as sequenced in a study of shared clonotypes between healthy human individuals. Profiling relied on immunoSEQ multiplex PCR, and the TCRdb table lists in-frame clones only, not all of them. Here the sample spans over 950,000 clones, 70% to 85% being singletons. The sequencing input was memory CD4+ T cells from PBMCs. The subset denotes: CD45RA-negative fraction. These receptor sequences come from a man in his late teens or twenties in good health. Some clones in this sample may be carry-over from other donors' samples.

The V and J genes are TRBV9 and TRBJ1-2; 7 nucleotides agree with TRBD1. The germline CDR1 and CDR2 sequences are SGDLS and YYNGEE. Trimming cost V 5 bases and J 7 bases; bases outside gene matches: 8. The CDR3 consists of 13 residues. CDR3 sequence: CASRTRGRSGYTF. In nucleotides, the CDR3 is TGTGCCAGCAGGACCAGGGGGAGGTCTGGCTACACCTTC. The full variable domain, with the rest looked up from reference TRBV9 and TRBJ1-2, is DSGVTQTPKHLITATGQRVTLRCSPRSGDLSVYWYQQSLDQGLQFLIQYYNGEERAKGNILERFSAQQFPDLHSELNLSSLELGDSALYFCASRTRGRSGYTFGSGTRLTVV.

This chain uses TRBV6-5 with TRBJ1-5; D gene unclear. The CDR3 has 14 residues. CDR1 and CDR2 (germline): MNHEY, SVGAGI. Deletions cut 2 bases from V and 2 bases from J, with 7 bases between. The CDR3, as DNA: TGTGCCAGCAGTTACGCATCGGGCAATCAGCCCCAGCATTTT. Translated: CASSYASGNQPQHF.

This clone was recorded a few times. The gene calls are TRBV28 and TRBJ2-7; unclear D gene. The CDR3 has 15 residues. From germline, CDR1 is MDHEN and CDR2 SYDVKM. The V end was cut by 2 bases, the J end by 7 bases, with 18 bases between. This CDR3 is CASSLETTLAREQYF. DNA for the CDR3: TGTGCCAGCAGTTTAGAAACGACCCTGGCTCGGGAGCAGTACTTC.

The chain carries TRBV10-3 and TRBJ2-1; weak D call: TRBD2 (6 bases). Germline V gene lookup returns CDR1 ENHRY and CDR2 SYGVKD. This CDR3 has 15 amino acids. V gave up 2 bases and J gave up 8 bases, with 16 bases separating them. The CDR3 sequence: CAISELSFGGDEQFF. CDR3 DNA sequence: TGTGCCATCAGTGAGCTCTCATTCGGGGGTGATGAGCAGTTCTTC.

CDR3: CASSIWGYNQPQHF. In DNA form, the CDR3 reads TGTGCCAGTAGTATATGGGGATACAATCAGCCCCAGCATTTT. The rearrangement joins TRBV19 to TRBJ1-5, with no clear D. Germline CDR1 and CDR2: LNHDA and SQIVND (reference sequence). This CDR3 spans 14 amino acids. V gave up 2 bases and J gave up 3 bases, with 8 bases separating them.

The rearrangement links TRBV30 to TRBJ1-4; no clear D. Germline values: CDR1 GTSNPN, CDR2 SVGIG (reference sequence). V dropped 0 bases and J dropped 7 bases, with 9 bases sitting between them. This CDR3 region has 13 residues. For the CDR3, the DNA is TGTGCCTGGAGTGTACTCAGTTCTGAAAAACTGTTTTTT. Protein product: CAWSVLSSEKLFF.

This clone was observed once. V gene TRBV5-1 combines with J gene TRBJ2-5; D is undetermined. Between the trimmed V and J ends, which lost 1 base and 3 bases, there was a span of 7 bases. The CDR3 has 13 residues. Germline V gives CDR1 SGHRS, CDR2 YFSETQ. CDR3 amino acids: CASSLFGKETQYF. The CDR3 nucleotides are TGCGCCAGCAGCTTGTTTGGTAAAGAGACCCAGTACTTC.

The V and J genes are TRBV10-3 and TRBJ2-7, with D perhaps given as TRBD1 or TRBD2 (5 bases each). Trimming removed 6 bases at V and 1 base at J, with 31 bases between. CDR3 length: 20 amino acids. The V gene's germline CDR1 is ENHRY and CDR2 SYGVKD. The CDR3 sequence: CAISLRAGLGPERGSYEQYF. The CDR3 DNA reads as TGTGCCATCAGCCTAAGAGCAGGGTTGGGGCCGGAGAGGGGATCCTACGAGCAGTACTTC.

The chain joins TRBV5-1 to TRBJ2-7; 8 nucleotides agree with TRBD2. CDR1 is SGHRS and CDR2 is YFSETQ in the germline V gene. The ends lost 3 bases at V and 6 bases at J; junction bases unmatched: 11. This CDR3 contains 15 residues. CDR3 DNA sequence: TGCGCCAGCAGCTCGCCCCCGGGACTAGGGGCCGAGCAGTACTTC. It encodes CASSSPPGLGAEQYF.

This clone has only a few counts. V gene TRBV28 combines with J gene TRBJ1-1; D unclear. CDR3 length: 12 amino acids. V shed 5 bases and J shed 7 bases, with 11 bases lying between them. CDR1 and CDR2 (germline): MDHEN, SYDVKM. The CDR3 loop is CASSGPVDEAFF. As DNA, the CDR3 is TGTGCCAGCAGTGGCCCGGTCGATGAAGCTTTCTTT.

This clone was seen a handful of times. The chain links TRBV27 to TRBJ2-7, with D tentatively TRBD1 (6 bases). CDR3 length equals 15 residues. CDR1 and CDR2 (germline): MNHEY, SMNVEV (reference sequence). The V end lost 5 bases, the J end lost 2 bases, and 16 bases lay between the germline ends. DNA for the CDR3: TGTGCCAGCAGTCTCGCCGGGACACCACCCTACGAGCAGTACTTC. This sequence encodes CASSLAGTPPYEQYF.

This clone is a singleton in its sample. The rearrangement joins TRBV7-2 to TRBJ2-3; D not resolved. V was pared by 5 bases and J by 2 bases, with 17 bases between. The CDR3 loop spans 16 amino acids. Germline V gene data show CDR1 as SGHTA and CDR2 as FQGNSA. The CDR3: CASSPLWVGPTDTQYF. The CDR3 nucleotides read TGTGCCAGCAGCCCACTGTGGGTGGGCCCCACAGATACGCAGTATTTT.

The chain employs TRBV10-3 and TRBJ2-2; the D gene could be TRBD1 or TRBD2 (6 bases each). The CDR3 consists of 16 residues. Germline-derived CDR1 and CDR2 are ENHRY and SYGVKD. Trimming left V 2 bases short and J 4 bases short, with 14 bases between. The DNA for the CDR3 is TGTGCCATCAGTGAGAACCGGGGGCGGGGCACCGGGGAGCTGTTTTTT. This codes for CAISENRGRGTGELFF.

The chain links TRBV28 to TRBJ2-4; 9 positions agree with TRBD2. CDR3 size: 17 residues. Trimming cost V 1 base and J 7 bases; bases outside gene matches: 11. The germline V gene encodes CDR1 MDHEN and CDR2 SYDVKM. This chain's CDR3 is CASSLYVTGLAGNIQYF. CDR3 DNA: TGTGCCAGCAGTTTATACGTTACGGGACTAGCCGGTAACATTCAGTACTTC.

The CDR3: CASSLLGQGGEKLFF. DNA of the CDR3: TGTGCCAGCAGCTTGCTGGGACAGGGTGGTGAAAAACTGTTTTTT. The rearrangement links TRBV5-8 to TRBJ1-4; 9 bases are a match to TRBD1. This CDR3 region has 15 residues. Germline V gene sequence: CDR1 SGHTS, CDR2 YDEGEE. Losses at the gene ends were 1 base for V and 7 bases for J; bases not matched to a gene: 5.

This clone appeared a single time. The chain joins TRBV11-3 to TRBJ2-6; D gene unclear. CDR1 is SGHNT and CDR2 is YENEEA in the germline V gene. This CDR3 has 16 residues. Between the trimmed V and J ends, which lost 1 base and 3 bases, there was a span of 10 bases. CDR3 sequence: CASSLGPSIGANVLTF. The CDR3, as DNA: TGTGCCAGCAGCTTAGGTCCATCGATTGGGGCCAACGTCCTGACTTTC.

The CDR3 is CASSQVTVGMDEQYF. The CDR3 DNA is TGTGCCAGCAGCCAGGTGACGGTCGGGATGGACGAGCAGTACTTC. The chain is built from TRBV11-3 and TRBJ2-7, with TRBD2 as a possible D gene (5 bases). Germline CDR1 is SGHNT and CDR2 is YENEEA. The CDR3 totals 15 residues. The V and J ends lost 5 bases and 5 bases respectively, with 19 bases between them.

The rearrangement links TRBV5-1 to TRBJ1-1; D may be TRBD1 (6 bases). V was shortened by 4 bases and J by 4 bases, with 20 bases between the two germline ends. CDR1 is SGHRS and CDR2 is YFSETQ in the germline V gene. The CDR3 extends over 16 amino acids. The CDR3 protein is CASSPQGHPGGTEAFF. CDR3 bases: TGCGCCAGCAGCCCCCAGGGGCACCCCGGGGGCACTGAAGCTTTCTTT.

The chain uses TRBV7-9 and TRBJ2-1, with 10 bases fitting TRBD2. Unmatched junction bases numbered 13, after V lost 2 bases and J lost 9 bases. This CDR3 comprises 17 residues. Germline assignment: CDR1 SEHNR and CDR2 FQNEAQ (reference sequence). DNA of the CDR3: TGTGCCAGCAGCTTAACGATGGCTCTAGCGGGAGCGGGTGAGCAGTTCTTC. Amino acid sequence: CASSLTMALAGAGEQFF.

This clone was picked up one time. This chain joins TRBV10-1 and TRBJ2-5; D gene unclear. The CDR3 length is 14 residues. Germline V gives CDR1 WNHNN, CDR2 SYGVQD (reference sequence). V shed 0 bases and J shed 1 base, with 6 bases lying between them. The CDR3 nucleotides read TGCGCCAGCAGTGAGTCGGGCAGCCAAGAGACCCAGTACTTC. Translation gives CASSESGSQETQYF.

A few counts support this clone. The chain carries TRBV5-6 and TRBJ1-2; D is ambiguous. This CDR3 has 11 residues. V was trimmed by 0 bases and J by 10 bases, leaving 7 bases between them. In germline, CDR1 is SGHDT, CDR2 YYEEEE. In nucleotides, the CDR3 is TGTGCCAGCAGCTTGGATGGTGTCTACACCTTC. It specifies CASSLDGVYTF.

This chain links TRBV29-1 with TRBJ1-2, with no clear D. Germline CDR1 and CDR2: SQVTM and ANQGSEA. The CDR3 length is 11 residues. CDR3 loop: CSLAAVDGYTF. The CDR3 region has the DNA TGCTCCCTGGCGGCCGTGGATGGCTACACCTTC.

The chain links TRBV5-1 to TRBJ2-7; TRBD2 matches at 13 bases. After removal of 4 bases from V and 4 bases from J, the junction contained 14 bases not matched to a gene. The length of the CDR3 is 18 residues. The germline V gene encodes CDR1 SGHRS and CDR2 YFSETQ. CDR3 in DNA: TGCGCCAGCAGCCCGCGCCCGGTTAGGACTAGCGGGAGTTACGAGCAGTACTTC. Its translation is CASSPRPVRTSGSYEQYF.

CDR3 sequence reads: CASSLWAAGETQYF. The CDR3 DNA is TGTGCCAGCAGCTTATGGGCAGCAGGGGAGACCCAGTACTTC. V gene TRBV7-7 combines with J gene TRBJ2-5, with D perhaps matching TRBD1 (5 bases). CDR1 and CDR2 (germline): SSHAT, FNYEAQ (reference sequence). CDR3 length: 14 residues. V was cut by 2 bases and J by 5 bases, with 12 bases left in between.

This clone has a count of ten or more. The genes are TRBV28 and TRBJ2-7, with TRBD1 as a possible D gene (5 bases). There are 13 residues in the CDR3. Germline V gene data show CDR1 as MDHEN and CDR2 as SYDVKM. V dropped 3 bases and J dropped 6 bases, with 12 bases sitting between them. CDR3 bases: TGTGCCAGCAGTTTTGCAGGGTACGGCGAGCAGTACTTC. It encodes CASSFAGYGEQYF.

The V call is TRBV28, the J call TRBJ1-5; the D gene is possibly TRBD1 (5 bases). V lost 3 bases, J lost 4 bases, and 19 bases lay in between. The CDR3 spans 17 residues. The germline gives CDR1 MDHEN, CDR2 SYDVKM. CDR3 in amino acids: CASSFSLVQGGNQPQHF. CDR3 coding DNA: TGTGCCAGCAGTTTCTCGTTGGTGCAGGGCGGAAATCAGCCCCAGCATTTT.

As to this clone: This may be a read error: a much more frequent sequence differs by one nucleotide. The chain couples TRBV7-9 to TRBJ2-7; no clear D. V was clipped by 6 bases and J by 1 base, with 7 bases between them. In germline, CDR1 is SEHNR, CDR2 FQNEAQ (reference sequence). The length of the CDR3 is 12 residues. The CDR3 protein is CASSPTSYEQYF. The CDR3 bases are TGTGCCAGCAGTCCAACTTCCTACGAGCAGTACTTC. The full variable domain, completed using reference TRBV7-9 and TRBJ2-7, is DTGVSQNPRHKITKRGQNVTFRCDPISEHNRLYWYRQTLGQGPEFLTYFQNEAQLEKSRLLSDRFSAERPKGSFSTLEIQRTEQGDSAMYLCASSPTSYEQYFGPGTRLTVT.

The chain combines TRBV18 with TRBJ2-2; a possible D gene is TRBD2 (7 bases). This CDR3 region has 17 residues. Per the germline V gene, CDR1 is KGHSH and CDR2 is LQKENI. Deletions cut 3 bases from V and 6 bases from J, with 20 bases between. CDR3 bases: TGTGCCAGCTCACCTACAGGTCGGCGGGGGCAACCCGGGGAGCTGTTTTTT. Its translation is CASSPTGRRGQPGELFF. The whole variable domain, filled in from reference TRBV18 and TRBJ2-2, reads NAGVMQNPRHLVRRRGQEARLRCSPMKGHSHVYWYRQLPEEGLKFMVYLQKENIIDESGMPKERFSAEFPKEGPSILRIQQVVRGDSAAYFCASSPTGRRGQPGELFFGEGSRLTVL.

CDR3 sequence: CASSLLAQGLAGSADTQYF. The CDR3 coding sequence is TGTGCCAGCAGCTTATTAGCCCAGGGGCTAGCGGGATCGGCAGATACGCAGTATTTT. V is TRBV7-3 and J is TRBJ2-3; 9 bases fit TRBD2. Trimming at V came to 2 bases and at J to 4 bases, leaving 16 bases not matched to a gene. This CDR3 region has 19 residues. CDR1 is SGHTA, CDR2 FQGTGA, per germline.

V and J are TRBV9 and TRBJ2-7; weak D call: TRBD2 (5 bases). CDR1 and CDR2 from the germline V gene are SGDLS and YYNGEE. V was pared by 4 bases and J by 6 bases, with 14 bases between. The CDR3 loop spans 13 amino acids. This CDR3 reads CASSRTAMGEQYF. Written as DNA, the CDR3 is TGTGCCAGCAGCCGGACTGCAATGGGCGAGCAGTACTTC.

The chain employs TRBV7-2 and TRBJ2-5; maybe TRBD2 (5 bases). Germline CDR1 is SGHTA and CDR2 is FQGNSA. The CDR3 length is 15 residues. Trimming cost V 1 base and J 1 base, with 10 bases left between them. CDR3 amino acids: CASSLVKAVQETQYF. In DNA, the CDR3 is TGTGCCAGCAGCTTAGTAAAAGCGGTCCAAGAGACCCAGTACTTC.

The chain recombines TRBV9 with TRBJ2-3, with TRBD2 matching over 11 bases. V gave up 3 bases and J gave up 4 bases; unmatched junction bases: 16. The CDR3 has 19 residues. The germline gives CDR1 SGDLS, CDR2 YYNGEE. CDR3 sequence: CASSATSGRSVGIADTQYF. DNA of the CDR3: TGTGCCAGCAGCGCAACTAGCGGGAGATCCGTTGGAATCGCAGATACGCAGTATTTT.